In this sample, the clone carrying this TCR beta chain turned up a few times. The antigen is not known. This entry comes from a study of CD8+ T cells in alopecia areata. Study in general: People stayed on tofacitinib for 6 to 18 months, then stopped the drug for 6 months. Whole-study results and caveats: Patients shared TCRs less clearly than mice did, possibly for HLA-related reasons.

CDR3 size: 15 residues. The V gene lost 2 bases and the J gene lost 6 bases, with 13 bases spanning the gap. CDR1 and CDR2 from the germline V gene are ENHRY and SYGVKD. Extracted RNA was reverse transcribed, and the resulting cDNA served as sequencing template. Repertoires were generated with immunoSEQ multiplex PCR, while TCRdb's copy carries only in-frame clones and drops some. The sample lists 150,000 to 200,000 clones, approximately 56% seen once, with under 15% in the top ten. The chain is built from TRBV10-3 and TRBJ2-2, with D perhaps matching TRBD2 (6 bases). Sequenced here: CD4+ T cells sorted from blood, sampled at week 0. The sequence derives from a human donor with alopecia areata. DNA for the CDR3: TGTGCCATCAGTGAGGCTGGTCAGCGGGCCGGGGAGCTGTTTTTT. Translating it yields CAISEAGQRAGELFF.